Each of the 32 T cell receptor beta chains below was sequenced from the same sample in a study of CD8+CD57+ T cells in acquired aplastic anemia. TCR beta VDJ and CDR3 were profiled, and genomic DNA was the template. TCRdb ran MiXCR on the reads and lists one entry per CDR3 protein. The repertoire consists of about 210,000 distinct CDR3 sequences, with approximately 35% occurring once and the leading ten covering 1.1%. The specimen was sorted CD4+, CD8+, or CD8+CD57+ T cells (not recorded which) from PBMCs. These receptors all come from a human donor in good health, serving as a control.

Of note for this clonotype: The germline gene is not matched at one end of the junction; a read error may be the cause. The chain recombines TRBV10-1 with TRBJ2-7; 7 nucleotides agree with TRBD1. Germline CDR1 WNHNN, CDR2 SYGVQD (reference sequence). This CDR3 spans 18 amino acids. The CDR3 protein is CASSGRDSAESPNYEQYF. CDR3 bases: TGTGCCAGCAGTGGACGGGACAGTGCCGAAAGTCCAAACTACGAGCAGTACTTC.

V and J are TRBV28 and TRBJ1-5; D ambiguous. Germline V gene sequence: CDR1 MDHEN, CDR2 SYDVKM. V dropped 3 bases and J dropped 0 bases, with 9 bases sitting between them. The CDR3 has 15 residues. CDR3 DNA sequence: TGTGCCAGCAGTTTGGAGGAGAATAGCAATCAGCCCCAGCATTTT. This encodes CASSLEENSNQPQHF.

This clonotype has ten or more counts. The chain employs TRBV9 and TRBJ1-2, with 9 bases lining up with TRBD1. This CDR3 contains 15 residues. Trimming took 1 base from V and 1 from J; bases not matched to a gene: 2. The germline V gene has CDR1 SGDLS and CDR2 YYNGEE. The CDR3 nucleotides are TGTGCCAGCAGCGTAATGGACAGGGGTAACTATGGCTACACCTTC. Translated: CASSVMDRGNYGYTF.

In this sample, this clonotype turned up many times. The rearrangement uses TRBV6-1 and TRBJ1-5, with D maybe TRBD1 (5 bases). The CDR3 loop spans 13 amino acids. CDR1 is MNHNS, CDR2 SASEGT, per germline. The V end was cut by 8 bases, the J end by 5 bases, with 13 bases between. CDR3 sequence (DNA): TGTGCCAGCGAAGGGACGGCCTATCAGCCCCAGCATTTT. This sequence encodes CASEGTAYQPQHF.

This clonotype was seen many times. The chain joins TRBV20-1 to TRBJ1-3, with 7 bases matching TRBD1. V was clipped by 6 bases and J by 4 bases; unmatched bases: 6. Germline V gene sequence: CDR1 DFQATT, CDR2 SNEGSKA (reference sequence). This CDR3 region has 13 residues. Here the CDR3 DNA reads TGCAGTGCCAGTACAGGGGCAGGAAACACCATATATTTT. Its translation is CSASTGAGNTIYF.

This clonotype was recorded many times. The V and J genes are TRBV19 and TRBJ1-2; D is uncertain. Trimming removed 2 bases from V and 8 bases from J, with 12 bases in between. Germline CDR1 LNHDA, CDR2 SQIVND (reference sequence). The CDR3 loop spans 13 amino acids. As DNA, the CDR3 is TGTGCCAGTAGTATATCTGTACAGAGAGGCTACACCTTC. This sequence encodes CASSISVQRGYTF.

This clonotype was counted at least ten times. The rearrangement joins TRBV20-1 to TRBJ1-2; D is possibly TRBD1 (5 bases). The CDR3 runs 14 residues. Germline CDR1 reads DFQATT; CDR2 reads SNEGSKA (reference sequence). Trimming removed 0 bases from V and 8 bases from J, with 16 bases in between. This CDR3 reads CSARDDVGEGGYTF. The CDR3 bases are TGCAGTGCTAGAGATGATGTAGGGGAGGGCGGCTACACCTTC.

This clonotype was detected many times. CDR3 DNA sequence: TGTGCCAGCAGTTTGCGGTCGACCTACGAGCAGTACTTC. Translated, it gives CASSLRSTYEQYF. This chain connects TRBV2 to TRBJ2-7, with D unclear. Trimming took 5 bases from V and 2 from J, leaving 10 bases between them. The CDR3 is 13 amino acids. The germline V gene has CDR1 SNHLY and CDR2 FYNNEI.

CDR3 coding DNA: TGTGCCAGCAGTGAAACGGGAGTGGGGGAGCAGTTCTTC. This encodes CASSETGVGEQFF. This chain uses TRBV6-1 with TRBJ2-1; D might be TRBD2 (6 bases). Deletions cut 2 bases from V and 10 bases from J, with 12 bases between. CDR1 is MNHNS and CDR2 is SASEGT in the germline V gene. CDR3 size: 13 residues.

As to this clonotype: This may stem from a read error, because a much larger clone lies one nucleotide away. The J gene is TRBJ1-2, the V gene TRBV10-3; TRBD1 is a possible D gene (6 bases). The CDR3 spans 12 residues. CDR1 ENHRY and CDR2 SYGVKD come from the germline V gene. The CDR3 DNA follows: TGTGCTAGTGCCTCAGGGGCCTATGGCTACACCTTC. Its protein product is CASASGAYGYTF.

In its sample, this clonotype was seen many times. The chain combines TRBV2 with TRBJ1-1; D is perhaps TRBD1 (5 bases). The CDR3 extends over 14 amino acids. V dropped 7 bases and J dropped 4 bases, with 16 bases sitting between them. Germline CDR1 SNHLY, CDR2 FYNNEI. CDR3 nucleotide sequence: TGTGCCAGCACCGTCACGGGGGGGACCACTGAAGCTTTCTTT. This encodes CASTVTGGTTEAFF.

V is TRBV10-3 and J is TRBJ2-2; D is possibly TRBD1 (5 bases). The CDR3 is 18 residues long. Germline assignment: CDR1 ENHRY and CDR2 SYGVKD. V lost 6 bases, J lost 0 bases, and 20 bases lay in between. As DNA, the CDR3 is TGTGCCATCAGCCAGGGTCCCCAGGGCTGTGCGAACACCGGGGAGCTGTTTTTT. Amino acid sequence: CAISQGPQGCANTGELFF.

This clonotype was seen ten or more times. This chain uses TRBV9 with TRBJ1-3; a weak D match, TRBD1 (5 bases). Germline-derived CDR1 and CDR2 are SGDLS and YYNGEE. Trimming shortened V by 4 bases and J by 0 bases, and 17 bases separated the two germline ends. The CDR3 consists of 17 residues. The CDR3 is CASSPMVGAGSGNTIYF. The CDR3 nucleotides are TGTGCCAGCAGCCCTATGGTAGGGGCCGGCTCTGGAAACACCATATATTTT.

This clonotype has just a few counts. In DNA, the CDR3 is TGTGCCAGCAGCGGCGACCGTCCCGGGGAGCTGTTTTTT. Translated: CASSGDRPGELFF. This rearrangement joins TRBV2 to TRBJ2-2; D is uncertain. The germline CDR1 and CDR2 sequences are SNHLY and FYNNEI. The CDR3 runs 13 residues. Trimming took 6 bases from V and 6 from J, leaving 11 bases between them.

This chain links TRBV24-1 with TRBJ2-3; possibly TRBD1 for D (5 bases). With 4 bases removed from V and 3 bases from J, the gap between germline ends came to 13 bases. The CDR3 loop spans 15 amino acids. CDR1 and CDR2 from the germline V gene are KGHDR and SFDVKD. CDR3 protein: CATSDPLRGTDTQYF. CDR3 bases: TGTGCCACCAGTGACCCCCTTAGGGGTACAGATACGCAGTATTTT.

This clonotype was seen repeatedly, ten times or more. The chain links TRBV11-2 to TRBJ1-5, with 9 bases matching TRBD1. The CDR3 length is 16 residues. The V gene's germline CDR1 is SGHAT and CDR2 FQNNGV. Trimming took 7 bases from V and 2 from J; bases not matched to a gene: 9. The CDR3 nucleotides are TGTGCCAGCACCGACGGGGGGGACAGGGGCAATCAGCCCCAGCATTTT. Protein sequence: CASTDGGDRGNQPQHF.

This clonotype was counted many times. The chain's CDR3 is CASCRDRQETQYF. DNA of the CDR3: TGTGCCAGCTGCCGGGACAGACAAGAGACCCAGTACTTC. The chain uses TRBV2 and TRBJ2-5, with 7 bases aligning to TRBD1. The CDR3 sequence is 13 residues long. The V segment lost 8 bases and the J segment 2 bases; nucleotides outside the gene matches: 5. Germline CDR1 is SNHLY and CDR2 is FYNNEI. Based on the CDR3 plus reference TRBV2 and TRBJ2-5, the full variable domain is EPEVTQTPSHQVTQMGQEVILRCVPISNHLYFYWYRQILGQKVEFLVSFYNNEISEKSEIFDDQFSVERPDGSNFTLKIRSTKLEDSAMYFCASCRDRQETQYFGPGTRLLVL.

The chain couples TRBV4-2 to TRBJ2-7; 9 bases line up with TRBD2. The germline V gene encodes CDR1 LGHNA and CDR2 YNFKEQ. The CDR3 sequence is 16 residues long. V lost 1 base and J lost 6; bases outside the gene matches: 10. In DNA, the CDR3 is TGTGCCAGCAGCCAAGGGTGGCGGGGGGGGACCGGCGAGCAGTACTTC. Translation: CASSQGWRGGTGEQYF.

This clonotype was seen only a few times. The chain combines TRBV30 with TRBJ1-1; D possibly corresponds to TRBD1 (5 bases). With 4 bases removed from V and 3 bases from J, the gap between germline ends came to 12 bases. This CDR3 spans 13 amino acids. Per the germline V gene, CDR1 is GTSNPN and CDR2 is SVGIG (reference sequence). The CDR3 DNA is TGTGCCTGGACCCGTGGAGGGGACACTGAAGCTTTCTTT. Protein product: CAWTRGGDTEAFF.

This clonotype was counted once. The chain has TRBV30 and TRBJ1-5, with TRBD1 matching 8 bases. Germline V CDR1 and CDR2: GTSNPN, SVGIG (reference sequence). V gave up 5 bases and J gave up 5 bases; unmatched junction bases: 5. The CDR3 extends over 13 amino acids. The CDR3 region is CAWARGLDQPQHF. CDR3 in DNA: TGTGCCTGGGCCAGGGGGCTGGATCAGCCCCAGCATTTT.

The chain has TRBV10-1 and TRBJ2-2, with TRBD2 as a possible D gene (6 bases). In germline, CDR1 is WNHNN, CDR2 SYGVQD (reference sequence). The CDR3 has 17 residues. V shed 0 bases and J shed 4 bases, with 15 bases lying between them. This chain's CDR3 is CASSESRMVGSTGELFF. DNA of the CDR3: TGCGCCAGCAGTGAGTCGAGAATGGTCGGGAGCACCGGGGAGCTGTTTTTT.

This clonotype was recorded at least ten times. The junction differs from germline at one of its ends, possibly a read error. This chain connects TRBV20-1 to TRBJ1-6; possibly TRBD1 for D (6 bases). The germline V gene has CDR1 DFQATT and CDR2 SNEGSKA (reference sequence). The CDR3 is made up of 14 amino acids. The CDR3 coding sequence is TGCAGTGCTAGGGTTGGGGGCACCGATTCAGCCCTCCACTTT. The encoded protein is CSARVGGTDSALHF.

This clonotype was counted at least ten times. The chain is built from TRBV3-1 and TRBJ2-7, with D tentatively TRBD1 (6 bases). Per the germline V gene, CDR1 is LGHDT and CDR2 is YNNKEL (reference sequence). CDR3 length: 12 amino acids. Deletions cut 1 base from V and 10 bases from J, with 11 bases between. The CDR3 loop reads CASSQADSGQYF. In DNA, the CDR3 is TGTGCCAGCAGCCAAGCGGACAGCGGTCAGTACTTC.

V usage is TRBV2 and J usage is TRBJ2-5, with D possibly TRBD2 on 5 matching bases. V lost 8 bases, J lost 3 bases, and 16 bases lay in between. The CDR3 totals 14 residues. Germline loops: CDR1 SNHLY, CDR2 FYNNEI. CDR3 sequence: CASPTETREETQYF. In DNA, the CDR3 is TGTGCCAGCCCCACAGAAACGCGGGAAGAGACCCAGTACTTC.

This clonotype showed up just a few times. The V and J genes are TRBV7-2 and TRBJ2-7, with D perhaps matching TRBD1 or TRBD2 (6 bases each). Germline CDR1 reads SGHTA; CDR2 reads FQGNSA. The CDR3 has 15 amino acids. V lost 5 bases to trimming and J lost 4 bases, with 18 bases between them. The CDR3 DNA is TGTGCCAGCAGCCAAGGGGGGACGGCACGGTACGAGCAGTACTTC. Translating it yields CASSQGGTARYEQYF.

The chain carries TRBV10-3 and TRBJ2-7; D is perhaps TRBD1 (6 bases). V lost 6 bases to trimming and J lost 0 bases, with 9 bases between them. The CDR3 contains 13 residues. The germline V gene encodes CDR1 ENHRY and CDR2 SYGVKD. The CDR3 reads CAIRGASSYEQYF. Here the CDR3 DNA reads TGTGCCATCAGGGGGGCGAGCTCCTACGAGCAGTACTTC.

This clonotype was seen at least ten times. The V call is TRBV7-9, the J call TRBJ2-5; D is undetermined. The CDR3 totals 12 residues. V gave up 4 bases and J gave up 5 bases, with 8 bases separating them. Germline V gives CDR1 SEHNR, CDR2 FQNEAQ (reference sequence). CDR3 nucleotide sequence: TGTGCCAGCAGCTCTGGTTTGGAGACCCAGTACTTC. It specifies CASSSGLETQYF.

V usage is TRBV29-1 and J usage is TRBJ2-3; tentatively, D is TRBD2 (6 bases). Germline V gene sequence: CDR1 SQVTM, CDR2 ANQGSEA. Trimming pared 0 bases from V and 2 bases from J, leaving 18 bases between. CDR3 length equals 17 residues. CDR3 DNA: TGCAGCGTTGAAGACCCTCGTTCGCGGGGAGTCACAGATACGCAGTATTTT. Translation: CSVEDPRSRGVTDTQYF.

This clonotype was observed at least ten times. One end of the junction varies from germline; a read error may be responsible. The genes are TRBV19 and TRBJ2-3; D remains ambiguous. Germline lookup yields CDR1 LNHDA and CDR2 SQIVND (reference sequence). CDR3 size: 14 residues. The CDR3 coding sequence is TGTGCCAGTAGTATAGATTCCAGCACTGATACGCAGTATTTT. This sequence encodes CASSIDSSTDTQYF.

This clonotype occurred many times. The gene calls are TRBV5-1 and TRBJ2-5; D call uncertain. Germline V gene data show CDR1 as SGHRS and CDR2 as YFSETQ. This CDR3 comprises 12 residues. Trimming removed 4 bases from V and 5 bases from J, with 9 bases in between. The CDR3 sequence: CASSMDAETQYF. The CDR3 DNA reads as TGCGCCAGCAGCATGGACGCGGAGACCCAGTACTTC.

With regard to this clonotype: It may be a read error: a sequence one base away is much more abundant. The gene calls are TRBV20-1 and TRBJ2-5; no clear D. The CDR3 runs to 12 residues. CDR1 and CDR2 (germline): DFQATT, SNEGSKA (reference sequence). DNA of the CDR3: TGCGGTGCTGGAGACCCGAGGCAGACCCAGTACTTC. Translation: CGAGDPRQTQYF.

This clonotype was counted once. The chain uses TRBV5-8 and TRBJ2-7; tentatively, D is TRBD2 (6 bases). The germline V gene encodes CDR1 SGHTS and CDR2 YDEGEE. Between the trimmed V and J ends, which lost 7 bases and 0 bases, there was a span of 14 bases. The CDR3 contains 14 residues. This CDR3 is CASRTGESSYEQYF. Here the CDR3 DNA reads TGTGCCAGCCGTACGGGGGAAAGCTCCTACGAGCAGTACTTC.